The 29 T cell receptor beta chains in this list originate from one sample, sequenced in a study of OX40 agonist ivuxolimab in advanced cancers. This table comes from immunoSEQ multiplex PCR, and its TCRdb copy is limited to in-frame clones, with some not included. This table holds some 99,000 clones, approximately 88% found once. The sequencing used CD4+ or CD8+ T cells sorted from blood, collected in a trial of the OX40 agonist ivuxolimab. These TCRs come from an adult with an advanced solid tumor such as melanoma, head and neck, liver or kidney cancer.

This clone has a single count. The chain carries TRBV14 and TRBJ1-1; 7 bases are shared with TRBD1. The CDR3 covers 15 residues. CDR1 and CDR2 (germline): SGHDN, FVKESK. The ends lost 6 bases at V and 1 base at J; junction bases unmatched: 8. The CDR3: CASRPQGPENTEAFF. CDR3 bases: TGTGCCAGCAGGCCACAGGGGCCTGAGAACACTGAAGCTTTCTTT.

CDR3 sequence: CASSPAITHQSTEAFF. CDR3 in DNA: TGCGCCAGCAGCCCTGCCATTACGCACCAGAGCACTGAAGCTTTCTTT. V gene TRBV5-1 combines with J gene TRBJ1-1; no firm D call. V was trimmed by 4 bases and J by 4 bases, leaving 20 bases between them. The CDR3 totals 16 residues. CDR1 is SGHRS and CDR2 is YFSETQ in the germline V gene.

About this clone itself: Lacking the conserved final phenylalanine or tryptophan, this CDR3 likely reflects a read error. The CDR3 reads CASSQTGTSPLHL. In DNA form, the CDR3 reads TGTGCCAGCAGTCAGACAGGCACTTCACCCCTCCACCTT. V usage is TRBV6-1 and J usage is TRBJ1-6; D possibly corresponds to TRBD1 (6 bases). Trimming left V 5 bases short and J 9 bases short, with 11 bases between. CDR1 and CDR2 (germline): MNHNS, SASEGT. There are 13 residues in the CDR3.

The rearrangement uses TRBV5-4 and TRBJ2-3; 7 bases line up with TRBD2. Per germline, CDR1 SGHNT and CDR2 YYREEE (reference sequence). J lost 5 bases, V lost 4 bases, and 13 bases had no gene match. CDR3 size: 16 residues. The CDR3 bases are TGTGCCAGCAGCACATCCGGGACCCGGGGGGAAGATACGCAGTATTTT. Translating it yields CASSTSGTRGEDTQYF.

This rearrangement joins TRBV29-1 to TRBJ2-5, with D possibly TRBD2 on 6 matching bases. V was shortened by 7 bases and J by 4 bases, with 22 bases between the two germline ends. Germline V gene sequence: CDR1 SQVTM, CDR2 ANQGSEA. This CDR3 has 15 residues. As DNA, the CDR3 is TGCAGCGCCCGAGGACTGGGGGGATTGTTAGAGACCCAGTACTTC. Translation gives CSARGLGGLLETQYF.

The gene calls are TRBV28 and TRBJ1-5, with 7 nucleotides matching TRBD1. V trimming: 5 bases; J trimming: 4 bases; junction bases outside the gene matches: 11. CDR1 is MDHEN and CDR2 is SYDVKM in the germline V gene. This CDR3 contains 16 residues. CDR3 in amino acids: CASSRYRGFGNQPQHF. CDR3 sequence (DNA): TGTGCCAGCAGTAGGTACAGGGGATTCGGGAATCAGCCCCAGCATTTT.

This clone has a handful of counts. The CDR3 reads CASSQVRQGSDGYTF. In DNA, the CDR3 is TGTGCCAGCAGCCAAGTTCGGCAGGGGTCAGATGGCTACACCTTC. The V and J genes are TRBV4-2 and TRBJ1-2; TRBD1 might be the D (6 bases). Germline V gene sequence: CDR1 LGHNA, CDR2 YNFKEQ. This CDR3 spans 15 amino acids. With 1 base removed from V and 6 bases from J, the gap between germline ends came to 15 bases.

The chain links TRBV7-9 to TRBJ1-1; D ambiguous. Germline lookup yields CDR1 SEHNR and CDR2 FQNEAQ (reference sequence). The CDR3 runs to 17 residues. The germline V and J ends were trimmed by 1 base and 3 bases, with 18 bases remaining between them. DNA of the CDR3: TGTGCCAGCAGCTTAGGGACGTCTGCGAACGTGGACACTGAAGCTTTCTTT. Its protein is CASSLGTSANVDTEAFF.

The chain uses TRBV5-4 and TRBJ2-5; 10 nucleotides agree with TRBD1. CDR1 SGHNT and CDR2 YYREEE come from the germline V gene (reference sequence). The CDR3 totals 15 residues. V lost 5 bases, J lost 5 bases, and 9 bases stayed unmatched. The CDR3 region is CASRPGQGFQETQYF. In DNA, the CDR3 is TGTGCCAGCAGACCGGGACAGGGGTTTCAGGAGACCCAGTACTTC. Together with reference TRBV5-4 and TRBJ2-5, the CDR3 gives the full variable domain: ETGVTQSPTHLIKTRGQQVTLRCSSQSGHNTVSWYQQALGQGPQFIFQYYREEENGRGNFPPRFSGLQFPNYSSELNVNALELDDSALYLCASRPGQGFQETQYFGPGTRLLVL.

The rearrangement uses TRBV21-1 and TRBJ1-6; no check of the table's D call, TRBD1, against the DNA was made. TRBV21-1 is tagged as a pseudogene. CDR3 length equals 14 residues. CDR3: CASSKQGSTSPLHF. Written as DNA, the CDR3 is TGTGCCAGCAGCAAGCAGGGGAGTACTTCACCCCTCCACTTT.

This chain joins TRBV14 and TRBJ2-1, with D hard to call. CDR1 is SGHDN and CDR2 is FVKESK in the germline V gene. V was shortened by 1 base and J by 3 bases, with 19 bases between the two germline ends. The CDR3 spans 18 residues. CDR3 in amino acids: CASSQVRTVGYRYNEQFF. The CDR3 DNA reads as TGTGCCAGCAGCCAAGTCCGTACGGTGGGGTATCGCTACAATGAGCAGTTCTTC. Full variable domain (rest looked up from reference TRBV14 and TRBJ2-1): EAGVTQFPSHSVIEKGQTVTLRCDPISGHDNLYWYRRVMGKEIKFLLHFVKESKQDESGMPNNRFLAERTGGTYSTLKVQPAELEDSGVYFCASSQVRTVGYRYNEQFFGPGTRLTVL.

The chain is built from TRBV10-3 and TRBJ1-5; maybe TRBD1 (5 bases). Germline lookup yields CDR1 ENHRY and CDR2 SYGVKD. V dropped 8 bases and J dropped 7 bases, with 15 bases sitting between them. The CDR3 consists of 13 residues. CDR3 nucleotides: TGTGCCATCGGAATGGATCAGGGACAGCCCCAGCATTTT. This encodes CAIGMDQGQPQHF.

This clone was seen just once. The rearrangement uses TRBV5-1 and TRBJ1-5; possible D gene TRBD1, 5 bases. The germline V gene encodes CDR1 SGHRS and CDR2 YFSETQ. The CDR3 has 15 residues. Trimming removed 4 bases at V and 2 bases at J, with 13 bases between. CDR3 amino acids: CASSGGTGGNQPQHF. CDR3 sequence (DNA): TGCGCCAGCAGCGGCGGGACGGGGGGCAATCAGCCCCAGCATTTT.

This clone appeared once. This rearrangement joins TRBV10-3 to TRBJ1-2, with 7 bases aligning to TRBD1. Trimming took 5 bases from V and 3 from J; bases not matched to a gene: 6. Germline loops: CDR1 ENHRY, CDR2 SYGVKD. The CDR3 is made up of 14 amino acids. The CDR3 loop is CAISPGGGDYGYTF. CDR3 nucleotide sequence: TGTGCCATCAGTCCAGGGGGGGGAGACTATGGCTACACCTTC.

This clone was detected only once. The chain joins TRBV11-2 to TRBJ1-4, with D unclear. CDR1 SGHAT and CDR2 FQNNGV come from the germline V gene. This CDR3 contains 15 residues. Trimming cost V 0 bases and J 5 bases, with 10 bases left between them. The chain's CDR3 is CASSLDSTGNEKLFF. The CDR3 nucleotides are TGTGCCAGCAGCTTAGACTCTACTGGCAATGAAAAACTGTTTTTT.

This chain links TRBV27 with TRBJ2-5, with 9 bases identical to TRBD2. Germline CDR1 MNHEY, CDR2 SMNVEV (reference sequence). The CDR3 covers 17 residues. V dropped 5 bases and J dropped 2; count of bases not matched to a gene: 12. The CDR3 DNA is TGTGCCAGCAGTCCGGCGGGGGGGGCCCGGGTACAAGAGACCCAGTACTTC. Translating gives CASSPAGGARVQETQYF.

In DNA form, the CDR3 reads TGTGCCAGCAGTGAAGCTAGCGGGGGGCTGGCTACGCAGTATTTT. Translated: CASSEASGGLATQYF. This chain uses TRBV6-4 with TRBJ2-3; 11 bases are a match to TRBD2. The trim removed 3 bases at V and 8 bases at J, leaving 7 bases unmatched. CDR3 length: 15 amino acids. Germline CDR1 MRHNA, CDR2 SNTAGT.

The gene calls are TRBV27 and TRBJ1-1; D is possibly TRBD1 (5 bases). The CDR3 is made up of 17 amino acids. Per germline, CDR1 MNHEY and CDR2 SMNVEV (reference sequence). Trimming took off 4 bases at V and 1 base at J, with 19 bases between the two ends. This chain's CDR3 is CASSSYFRDWRNTEAFF. The CDR3, as DNA: TGTGCCAGCAGTTCTTACTTCAGGGATTGGAGGAACACTGAAGCTTTCTTT.

J is TRBJ1-1 and V is TRBV2; tentatively, D is TRBD1 (5 bases). The length of the CDR3 is 14 residues. V shed 2 bases and J shed 0 bases, with 7 bases lying between them. CDR1 is SNHLY and CDR2 is FYNNEI in the germline V gene. CDR3 sequence reads: CASSEWGVNTEAFF. The CDR3 nucleotides are TGTGCCAGCAGTGAATGGGGGGTGAACACTGAAGCTTTCTTT.

The DNA for the CDR3 is TGTGCCAGCTCACCGGCTGGGGGGGTCCCAGATACGCAGTATTTT. Its protein product is CASSPAGGVPDTQYF. The V and J genes are TRBV18 and TRBJ2-3; 7 bases are shared with TRBD2. The CDR3 covers 15 residues. V shed 3 bases, J shed 4 bases, and the junction held 7 bases outside the gene matches. The V gene's germline CDR1 is KGHSH and CDR2 LQKENI.

V usage is TRBV7-2 and J usage is TRBJ1-1, with D possibly being TRBD1 (5 bases). From germline, CDR1 is SGHTA and CDR2 FQGNSA. The germline V and J ends were trimmed by 5 bases and 4 bases, with 11 bases remaining between them. The CDR3 covers 13 residues. The CDR3, as DNA: TGTGCCAGCAGCCCCTTGGGACCCACTGAAGCTTTCTTT. Translation gives CASSPLGPTEAFF.

J is TRBJ1-1 and V is TRBV7-8; 10 bases align to TRBD1. The CDR3 extends over 15 amino acids. V dropped 5 bases and J dropped 3; count of bases not matched to a gene: 6. CDR1 and CDR2 from the germline V gene are SGHVS and FQNEAQ. The CDR3 sequence is CASSPWTGGDTEAFF. The CDR3 DNA follows: TGTGCCAGCAGCCCGTGGACAGGGGGAGACACTGAAGCTTTCTTT.

About this clone: One junction end does not reproduce the germline sequence, and a read error may be involved. The chain uses TRBV7-2 and TRBJ2-3; D gene uncertain. There are 12 residues in the CDR3. Per the germline V gene, CDR1 is SGHTA and CDR2 is FQGNSA. CDR3 in DNA: TGTGCCAGCAGCTCCGGACCTCCTACAGCGTCTTTT. This sequence encodes CASSSGPPTASF.

This chain uses TRBV7-7 with TRBJ2-5, with a possible D match to TRBD2 (7 bases). The germline gives CDR1 SSHAT, CDR2 FNYEAQ (reference sequence). The CDR3 runs 21 residues. Trimming stripped 5 bases from V and 0 bases from J, with 31 bases between. The CDR3 DNA reads TGTGCCAGCAGCCCGCCGAGACTAGTGGGGGGGCCTTGTGCCGACCAAGAGACCCAGTACTTC. Amino acids: CASSPPRLVGGPCADQETQYF.

This clone occurred a few times. The rearrangement links TRBV2 to TRBJ1-4; no clear D. The CDR3 consists of 12 residues. The V end was cut by 3 bases, the J end by 8 bases, with 7 bases between. From germline, CDR1 is SNHLY and CDR2 FYNNEI. CDR3 region: CASSESREKLFF. The CDR3 DNA is TGTGCCAGCAGTGAGTCCAGGGAAAAACTGTTTTTT.

The chain couples TRBV2 to TRBJ2-2; D remains ambiguous. This CDR3 contains 13 residues. Between the trimmed V and J ends, which lost 5 bases and 9 bases, there was a span of 13 bases. Germline V gene lookup returns CDR1 SNHLY and CDR2 FYNNEI. This CDR3 reads CASSPNLVRELFF. CDR3 nucleotide sequence: TGTGCCAGCAGTCCCAACCTAGTGAGGGAGCTGTTTTTT.

V is TRBV6-5 and J is TRBJ2-7; D perhaps matches TRBD1 (5 bases). Germline V gives CDR1 MNHEY, CDR2 SVGAGI. The CDR3 runs to 14 residues. The ends were cut back, 2 bases at V and 6 bases at J, with 14 bases in the middle. The CDR3 loop is CASSYPGPFGEQYF. In DNA, the CDR3 is TGTGCCAGCAGTTACCCAGGGCCGTTTGGCGAGCAGTACTTC.

The J gene is TRBJ2-7, the V gene TRBV6-5; tentatively, D is TRBD2 (5 bases). Between the trimmed V and J ends, which lost 6 bases and 4 bases, there was a span of 13 bases. Germline V gene sequence: CDR1 MNHEY, CDR2 SVGAGI. The CDR3 is 13 amino acids. The CDR3 sequence: CASRLPGLYEQYF. The CDR3 bases are TGTGCCAGCAGGCTCCCGGGATTATACGAGCAGTACTTC.

This rearrangement joins TRBV11-2 to TRBJ2-1; maybe TRBD1 (6 bases). V lost 5 bases and J lost 4, with 12 bases in between. From germline, CDR1 is SGHAT and CDR2 FQNNGV. This CDR3 contains 14 residues. CDR3 protein: CASSGRDTYNEQFF. Here the CDR3 DNA reads TGTGCCAGCAGCGGTCGGGACACGTACAATGAGCAGTTCTTC.